These 10 T cell receptor beta chains share one sample of origin, sequenced in a study of blood T cells in healthy people across ages. Using a J-beta primer mix together with a sample-barcoded 5' primer, a second PCR was run for roughly 6 to 11 cycles. TCRdb reanalysed the 5' RACE reads using MiXCR and keeps one entry per CDR3 protein. The sample has 1.8 million or so distinct CDR3 sequences; 39% are singletons. Sequenced sample: blood. These receptors came from a human donor in good health.

The V call is TRBV5-1, the J call TRBJ1-5; D is unclear. Germline CDR1 and CDR2: SGHRS and YFSETQ. The CDR3 length is 15 residues. V lost 2 bases and J 2 bases, leaving 11 bases between the germline ends. This CDR3 is CASSFGDLGNQPQHF. DNA of the CDR3: TGCGCCAGCAGCTTTGGAGACCTGGGCAATCAGCCCCAGCATTTT.

The CDR3 DNA reads as TGTGCCAGCAGCTTACTGGGGGGGGCAGGGGAAAAACTGTTTTTT. Translating gives CASSLLGGAGEKLFF. The V gene is TRBV7-3, the J gene TRBJ1-4; tentative D call: TRBD1 (6 bases). Looked up from germline, CDR1 is SGHTA and CDR2 is FQGTGA. The V end lost 2 bases, the J end lost 8 bases, and 15 bases lay between the germline ends. This CDR3 region has 15 residues.

This clonotype came up a few times. The chain is built from TRBV5-5 and TRBJ2-7; 9 nucleotides align to TRBD2. After removal of 4 bases from V and 0 bases from J, the junction contained 5 bases not matched to a gene. Looked up from germline, CDR1 is SGHKS and CDR2 is YYEKEE (reference sequence). The CDR3 runs to 15 residues. The CDR3 reads CASSKSGGLSYEQYF. CDR3 sequence (DNA): TGTGCCAGCAGCAAAAGCGGGGGGCTCTCCTACGAGCAGTACTTC.

J is TRBJ2-3 and V is TRBV10-3; possible D gene TRBD2, 5 bases. The CDR3 is made up of 14 amino acids. Germline CDR1 is ENHRY and CDR2 is SYGVKD. Trimming left V 5 bases short and J 1 base short, with 10 bases between. CDR3: CAISKTGGTDTQYF. The CDR3 DNA sequence: TGTGCCATCAGTAAGACCGGGGGCACAGATACGCAGTATTTT.

This clonotype was counted many times. The CDR3: CATSDSRTEFHEQYF. As DNA, the CDR3 is TGTGCCACCAGTGATAGCCGGACAGAGTTCCACGAGCAGTACTTC. The V call is TRBV24-1, the J call TRBJ2-7; tentative D call: TRBD1 (6 bases). Germline lookup yields CDR1 KGHDR and CDR2 SFDVKD. CDR3 length: 15 residues. V was clipped by 3 bases and J by 5 bases, with 16 bases between them.

Many counts were recorded for this clonotype. V usage is TRBV4-1 and J usage is TRBJ2-7, with D unclear. CDR3 length: 12 amino acids. Germline V CDR1 and CDR2: MGHRA, YSYEKL. The germline V and J ends were trimmed by 2 bases and 7 bases, with 9 bases remaining between them. This CDR3 is CASSQPVGEQYF. Written as DNA, the CDR3 is TGCGCCAGCAGCCAACCGGTTGGGGAGCAGTACTTC.

CDR3 coding DNA: TGCAGTGCTAGACCCCTTTATTCTCAGGGAAGCACAGATACGCAGTACTTC. The encoded protein is CSARPLYSQGSTDTQYF. The J gene is TRBJ2-4, the V gene TRBV20-1, with D tentatively TRBD1 (5 bases). V lost 2 bases, J lost 13 bases, and 30 bases lay in between. Germline V gene data show CDR1 as DFQATT and CDR2 as SNEGSKA (reference sequence). This CDR3 has 17 residues.

The genes are TRBV4-3 and TRBJ2-1; unclear D gene. The CDR3 totals 16 residues. Trimming stripped 3 bases from V and 0 bases from J, with 12 bases between. From germline, CDR1 is LGHNA and CDR2 YSLEER. CDR3 in DNA: TGCGCCAGCAGCCAGGCGCTAGGAATCTCCTACAATGAGCAGTTCTTC. Amino acids: CASSQALGISYNEQFF.

V usage is TRBV13 and J usage is TRBJ2-7; 7 bases match TRBD2. Trimming removed 5 bases from V and 1 base from J; junction bases left unmatched: 11. CDR1 is PRHDT, CDR2 FYEKMQ, per germline (reference sequence). The CDR3 covers 16 residues. DNA of the CDR3: TGTGCCAGCAGCCGTCTATTGGGGGGGGTGTCCTACGAGCAGTACTTC. Residues: CASSRLLGGVSYEQYF.

The genes are TRBV2 and TRBJ2-1, with 8 bases identical to TRBD2. The CDR3 sequence is 17 residues long. V lost 3 bases and J lost 4; bases outside the gene matches: 11. The germline gives CDR1 SNHLY, CDR2 FYNNEI. The CDR3 sequence is CASSDPVVSGEYNEQFF. In DNA form, the CDR3 reads TGTGCCAGCAGTGACCCGGTAGTTAGCGGGGAATACAATGAGCAGTTCTTC.